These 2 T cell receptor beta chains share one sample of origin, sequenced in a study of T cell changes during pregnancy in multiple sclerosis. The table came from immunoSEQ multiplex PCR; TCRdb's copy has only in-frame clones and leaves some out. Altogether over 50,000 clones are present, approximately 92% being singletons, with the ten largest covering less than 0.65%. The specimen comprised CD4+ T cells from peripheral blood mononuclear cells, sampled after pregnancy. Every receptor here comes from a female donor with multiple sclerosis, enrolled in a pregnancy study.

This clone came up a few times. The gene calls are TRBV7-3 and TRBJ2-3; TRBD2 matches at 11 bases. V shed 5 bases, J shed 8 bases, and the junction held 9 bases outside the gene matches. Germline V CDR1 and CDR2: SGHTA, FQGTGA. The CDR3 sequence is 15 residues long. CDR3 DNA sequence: TGTGCCAGCAGCCCGGGACTAGCGGACGCCGGTACGCAGTATTTT. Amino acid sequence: CASSPGLADAGTQYF.

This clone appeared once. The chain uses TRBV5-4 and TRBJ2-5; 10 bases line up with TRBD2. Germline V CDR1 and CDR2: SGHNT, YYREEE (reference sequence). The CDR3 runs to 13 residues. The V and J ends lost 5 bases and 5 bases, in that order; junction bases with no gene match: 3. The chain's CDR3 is CASSRSGRETQYF. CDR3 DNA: TGTGCCAGCAGTCGTAGCGGGAGGGAGACCCAGTACTTC.